The next 30 T cell receptor beta chains were all read from a single sample in a study of shared clonotypes between healthy human individuals. Method: immunoSEQ multiplex PCR; TCRdb's copy keeps in-frame clones and lacks some. This sample carries 2 million to 2.5 million clones, approximately 94% of them seen once, and the ten largest clones take more than 0.1%. The specimen was naive CD4+ T cells sorted from blood. Regarding subset: CD45RA+ positively selected. Receptors were obtained from a man younger than 35 in good health.

V is TRBV6-5 and J is TRBJ2-7; 9 bases are shared with TRBD2. CDR3 size: 13 residues. Germline V gene lookup returns CDR1 MNHEY and CDR2 SVGAGI. V shed 7 bases and J 4 bases; nucleotides not matched to a gene: 5. The CDR3 region is CASKAGGGYEQYF. The CDR3 nucleotides read TGTGCCAGCAAGGCGGGAGGGGGGTACGAGCAGTACTTC.

CDR3 bases: TGCTCTCCTCAGGGCGCAGATACGCAGTATTTT. Translated, it gives CSPQGADTQYF. The rearrangement uses TRBV20-1 and TRBJ2-3, with D possibly being TRBD1 (5 bases). The CDR3 is made up of 11 amino acids. The germline V gene encodes CDR1 DFQATT and CDR2 SNEGSKA (reference sequence).

V usage is TRBV6-1 and J usage is TRBJ2-4; tentatively, D is TRBD1 (7 bases). There are 19 residues in the CDR3. The V gene lost 2 bases and the J gene lost 0 bases, with 20 bases spanning the gap. The germline CDR1 and CDR2 sequences are MNHNS and SASEGT. In nucleotides, the CDR3 is TGTGCCAGCAGTGAAACGGCGGGACAGTTTAAATTAGCCAAAAACATTCAGTACTTC. It translates to CASSETAGQFKLAKNIQYF.

The V gene is TRBV6-1, the J gene TRBJ2-1; TRBD2 matches 10 bases. The CDR3 is made up of 14 amino acids. Unmatched junction bases numbered 7, after V lost 7 bases and J lost 7 bases. CDR1 and CDR2 from the germline V gene are MNHNS and SASEGT. The CDR3 DNA is TGTGCCAGCAACCTAGCGGGAGAAAGAAATGAGCAGTTCTTC. Protein product: CASNLAGERNEQFF.

The chain couples TRBV6-6 to TRBJ2-7, with TRBD1 identical over 7 bases. Germline-derived CDR1 and CDR2 are MNHNY and SVGAGI (reference sequence). The CDR3 covers 14 residues. Trimming removed 8 bases from V and 0 bases from J; junction bases left unmatched: 7. CDR3 in DNA: TGTGCCAGCCATTCAACAGGGGACTCCTACGAGCAGTACTTC. Translating gives CASHSTGDSYEQYF.

V is TRBV5-4 and J is TRBJ2-5; 7 bases fit TRBD2. Trimming cost V 7 bases and J 1 base; bases outside gene matches: 7. In germline, CDR1 is SGHNT, CDR2 YYREEE (reference sequence). The CDR3 is 14 amino acids. The CDR3: CASAGDQSQETQYF. The CDR3 region has the DNA TGTGCCAGCGCGGGAGACCAGAGCCAAGAGACCCAGTACTTC.

The chain uses TRBV30 and TRBJ2-1; 8 nucleotides align to TRBD2. The CDR3 length is 13 residues. J was trimmed by 7 bases and V by 5 bases; bases with no gene match: 7. CDR1 and CDR2 from the germline V gene are GTSNPN and SVGIG (reference sequence). CDR3 sequence (DNA): TGTGCCTGGCGGGGGGGCCGTAAGAATGAGCAGTTCTTC. Protein sequence: CAWRGGRKNEQFF.

This chain joins TRBV6-6 and TRBJ2-1, with a weak D call TRBD2 (7 bases). The CDR3 extends over 14 amino acids. The V end lost 11 bases, the J end lost 2 bases, and 16 bases lay between the germline ends. Germline lookup yields CDR1 MNHNY and CDR2 SVGAGI (reference sequence). The CDR3 DNA sequence: TGTGCCCACGAGGGGGGGCCCCCCTACAATGAGCAGTTCTTC. Translated: CAHEGGPPYNEQFF.

This rearrangement joins TRBV9 to TRBJ2-3, with unresolved D. The CDR3 sequence is 12 residues long. The V end was cut by 4 bases, the J end by 2 bases, with 5 bases between. The V gene's germline CDR1 is SGDLS and CDR2 YYNGEE. CDR3 sequence: CASSYATDTQYF. In nucleotides, the CDR3 is TGTGCCAGCAGCTACGCCACAGATACGCAGTATTTT.

This clone is a singleton in its sample. The chain links TRBV4-2 to TRBJ2-7, with a possible D match to TRBD1 (6 bases). CDR3 size: 16 residues. V lost 0 bases and J lost 2, with 14 bases in between. CDR1 is LGHNA, CDR2 YNFKEQ, per germline. CDR3 residues: CASSQDRDTQAYEQYF. The CDR3 DNA sequence: TGTGCCAGCAGCCAAGACCGGGACACCCAAGCCTACGAGCAGTACTTC.

V and J are TRBV19 and TRBJ1-2, with D perhaps matching TRBD1 (5 bases). Trimming cost V 4 bases and J 3 bases, with 15 bases left between them. The CDR3 loop spans 15 amino acids. Germline V gene sequence: CDR1 LNHDA, CDR2 SQIVND (reference sequence). CDR3: CASSSPLGGDYGYTF. The CDR3 DNA is TGTGCCAGTAGTAGCCCTTTGGGGGGTGACTATGGCTACACCTTC.

The chain links TRBV28 to TRBJ1-1; D ambiguous. Trimming removed 6 bases at V and 3 bases at J, with 14 bases between. In germline, CDR1 is MDHEN, CDR2 SYDVKM. The CDR3 sequence is 14 residues long. This chain's CDR3 is CASRRGRLDTEAFF. The CDR3 bases are TGTGCCAGCAGACGGGGAAGACTCGACACTGAAGCTTTCTTT.

The rearrangement links TRBV5-6 to TRBJ2-7; the match to TRBD1 covers 7 bases. With V trimmed by 2 bases and J by 5 bases, 7 bases remained unmatched. The CDR3 is 14 residues long. Looked up from germline, CDR1 is SGHDT and CDR2 is YYEEEE. The CDR3: CASSFLDRANEQYF. CDR3 DNA sequence: TGTGCCAGCAGCTTCTTAGACAGGGCTAACGAGCAGTACTTC.

V gene TRBV6-6 combines with J gene TRBJ2-1, with TRBD2 identical over 9 bases. The CDR3 extends over 12 amino acids. Trimming at V came to 11 bases and at J to 8 bases, leaving 7 bases not matched to a gene. Germline loops: CDR1 MNHNY, CDR2 SVGAGI (reference sequence). The CDR3 region has the DNA TGTGCCGCCTTGACTAGCGGAGATGAGCAGTTCTTC. The encoded protein is CAALTSGDEQFF.

This sequence joins TRBV27 and TRBJ1-6; no reliable D call. V gave up 8 bases and J gave up 10 bases, with 3 bases separating them. Germline V CDR1 and CDR2: MNHEY, SMNVEV (reference sequence). This CDR3 region has 9 residues. DNA for the CDR3: TGTGCCAGCGGCTCACCCCTCCACTTT. The encoded protein is CASGSPLHF.

The chain recombines TRBV2 with TRBJ2-2; 7 bases line up with TRBD1. Germline V gene sequence: CDR1 SNHLY, CDR2 FYNNEI. The CDR3 sequence is 15 residues long. V lost 5 bases and J lost 5; bases outside the gene matches: 8. DNA of the CDR3: TGTGCCAGCAGTCGACAGGGAATTGGGACCGGGGAGCTGTTTTTT. Protein product: CASSRQGIGTGELFF.

The CDR3 spells CASSMSLAGTGELFF. In nucleotides, the CDR3 is TGTGCCAGCAGCATGAGCCTAGCGGGCACCGGGGAGCTGTTTTTT. The gene calls are TRBV5-4 and TRBJ2-2, with 8 nucleotides matching TRBD2. This CDR3 contains 15 residues. CDR1 is SGHNT, CDR2 YYREEE, per germline (reference sequence). The trim removed 4 bases at V and 4 bases at J, leaving 6 bases unmatched.

The chain has TRBV11-2 and TRBJ2-2, with D possibly matching TRBD2 (5 bases). The CDR3 consists of 15 residues. V was pared by 5 bases and J by 6 bases, with 16 bases between. Germline loops: CDR1 SGHAT, CDR2 FQNNGV. CDR3 in DNA: TGTGCCAGCAGCCCGAACCTCCTTAGCGCCGGGGAGCTGTTTTTT. Its translation: CASSPNLLSAGELFF. Drawing the rest from reference TRBV11-2 and TRBJ2-2, the complete variable domain is EAGVAQSPRYKIIEKRQSVAFWCNPISGHATLYWYQQILGQGPKLLIQFQNNGVVDDSQLPKDRFSAERLKGVDSTLKIQPAKLEDSAVYLCASSPNLLSAGELFFGEGSRLTVL.

The V and J genes are TRBV11-2 and TRBJ2-6; D is unclear. Trimming pared 6 bases from V and 2 bases from J, leaving 11 bases between. CDR1 SGHAT and CDR2 FQNNGV come from the germline V gene. The CDR3 has 15 amino acids. The CDR3 DNA sequence: TGTGCCAGCAGGGTGGAACTGGCTGGGGCCAACGTCCTGACTTTC. Translated, it gives CASRVELAGANVLTF. The full variable domain, with the rest looked up from reference TRBV11-2 and TRBJ2-6, is EAGVAQSPRYKIIEKRQSVAFWCNPISGHATLYWYQQILGQGPKLLIQFQNNGVVDDSQLPKDRFSAERLKGVDSTLKIQPAKLEDSAVYLCASRVELAGANVLTFGAGSRLTVL.

The chain has TRBV6-4 and TRBJ1-3; 7 bases map to TRBD1. CDR1 is MRHNA, CDR2 SNTAGT, per germline. This CDR3 region has 14 residues. Trimming at V came to 6 bases and at J to 2 bases, leaving 4 bases not matched to a gene. CDR3 nucleotide sequence: TGTGCCAGCAGCACAGGGGAGGCTGGAAACACCATATATTTT. Its protein product is CASSTGEAGNTIYF.

This chain connects TRBV11-2 to TRBJ1-1; D is unclear. Per germline, CDR1 SGHAT and CDR2 FQNNGV. The CDR3 consists of 16 residues. The V gene lost 2 bases and the J gene lost 1 base, with 14 bases spanning the gap. CDR3 nucleotides: TGTGCCAGCAGCTTATCGGCCGAGGGAGGGAACACTGAAGCTTTCTTT. Amino acid sequence: CASSLSAEGGNTEAFF.

V gene TRBV6-1 combines with J gene TRBJ1-5; TRBD1 agrees at 8 bases. The length of the CDR3 is 15 residues. Losses at the gene ends were 7 bases for V and 3 bases for J; bases not matched to a gene: 8. Germline V lookup: CDR1 MNHNS, CDR2 SASEGT. The CDR3 nucleotides read TGTGCCAGCACCCCGAGGGGACAGGTCAATCAGCCCCAGCATTTT. Translation: CASTPRGQVNQPQHF.

This clone has only one observation. The chain couples TRBV28 to TRBJ1-5; 9 positions match TRBD1. This CDR3 region has 17 residues. Looked up from germline, CDR1 is MDHEN and CDR2 is SYDVKM. With V trimmed by 6 bases and J by 2 bases, 11 bases remained unmatched. The CDR3 region is CASSPGQGRGGNQPQHF. For the CDR3, the DNA is TGTGCCAGCAGCCCGGGACAGGGAAGAGGAGGCAATCAGCCCCAGCATTTT.

A word on this clone: The same CDR3 also results from other DNA sequences found in this sample. The chain combines TRBV19 with TRBJ1-6; D may be TRBD1 (6 bases). In germline, CDR1 is LNHDA, CDR2 SQIVND (reference sequence). Trimming took 6 bases from V and 10 from J, leaving 10 bases between them. This CDR3 comprises 12 residues. The CDR3 coding sequence is TGTGCCAGTAGCACAGGGAACTCACCCCTCCACTTT. Translation gives CASSTGNSPLHF.

This clone was seen only once. The V gene is TRBV14, the J gene TRBJ1-1; 7 nucleotides align to TRBD1. The J segment lost 3 bases and the V segment lost 2 bases, leaving 6 bases of the junction unmatched. The CDR3 contains 15 residues. Germline V CDR1 and CDR2: SGHDN, FVKESK. As DNA, the CDR3 is TGTGCCAGCAGCCAAAGGACAGGTGCGGACACTGAAGCTTTCTTT. It codes for CASSQRTGADTEAFF.

The chain combines TRBV2 with TRBJ1-4; weak D call: TRBD1 (5 bases). There are 14 residues in the CDR3. CDR1 is SNHLY, CDR2 FYNNEI, per germline. The V gene lost 7 bases and the J gene lost 9 bases, with 18 bases spanning the gap. Written as DNA, the CDR3 is TGTGCCAGCAACGCACCCCAGGGAAAGCAAAAACTGTTTTTT. Protein: CASNAPQGKQKLFF.

CDR3: CAWRRRDTGKGETQYF. Written as DNA, the CDR3 is TGTGCCTGGAGGAGGAGGGACACAGGAAAAGGGGAGACCCAGTACTTC. The V call is TRBV30, the J call TRBJ2-5; the D gene could be TRBD1 or TRBD2 (6 bases each). V shed 3 bases and J shed 5 bases, with 22 bases lying between them. The V gene's germline CDR1 is GTSNPN and CDR2 SVGIG (reference sequence). The CDR3 has 16 amino acids.

The J gene is TRBJ2-7, the V gene TRBV11-2; TRBD2 matches 7 bases. Looked up from germline, CDR1 is SGHAT and CDR2 is FQNNGV. The CDR3 is made up of 16 amino acids. Germline trimming cut 0 bases from V and 5 bases from J; bases unmatched to any gene: 10. CDR3 bases: TGTGCCAGCAGCTTAGATCGAGCGGGGCTCGCCCACGAGCAGTACTTC. Its protein product is CASSLDRAGLAHEQYF.

Details on this clone: Within the sample, other DNA sequences also encode this same CDR3. The gene calls are TRBV7-9 and TRBJ1-1; D not resolved. CDR3 length equals 14 residues. V lost 1 base and J lost 1, with 7 bases in between. CDR1 is SEHNR and CDR2 is FQNEAQ in the germline V gene (reference sequence). The CDR3 spells CASSLGGGNTEAFF. The CDR3 DNA reads TGTGCCAGCAGCTTAGGGGGTGGGAACACTGAAGCTTTCTTT.

V usage is TRBV7-2 and J usage is TRBJ2-3; D gene uncertain. The V end was cut by 5 bases, the J end by 0 bases, with 15 bases between. The CDR3 sequence is 16 residues long. CDR1 is SGHTA and CDR2 is FQGNSA in the germline V gene. This chain's CDR3 is CASSLNLRISTDTQYF. The CDR3, as DNA: TGTGCCAGCAGCCTAAATCTCCGAATAAGCACAGATACGCAGTATTTT. Combining the CDR3 with reference TRBV7-2 and TRBJ2-3 gives the whole variable domain GAGVSQSPSNKVTEKGKDVELRCDPISGHTALYWYRQSLGQGLEFLIYFQGNSAPDKSGLPSDRFSAERTGGSVSTLTIQRTQQEDSAVYLCASSLNLRISTDTQYFGPGTRLTVL.